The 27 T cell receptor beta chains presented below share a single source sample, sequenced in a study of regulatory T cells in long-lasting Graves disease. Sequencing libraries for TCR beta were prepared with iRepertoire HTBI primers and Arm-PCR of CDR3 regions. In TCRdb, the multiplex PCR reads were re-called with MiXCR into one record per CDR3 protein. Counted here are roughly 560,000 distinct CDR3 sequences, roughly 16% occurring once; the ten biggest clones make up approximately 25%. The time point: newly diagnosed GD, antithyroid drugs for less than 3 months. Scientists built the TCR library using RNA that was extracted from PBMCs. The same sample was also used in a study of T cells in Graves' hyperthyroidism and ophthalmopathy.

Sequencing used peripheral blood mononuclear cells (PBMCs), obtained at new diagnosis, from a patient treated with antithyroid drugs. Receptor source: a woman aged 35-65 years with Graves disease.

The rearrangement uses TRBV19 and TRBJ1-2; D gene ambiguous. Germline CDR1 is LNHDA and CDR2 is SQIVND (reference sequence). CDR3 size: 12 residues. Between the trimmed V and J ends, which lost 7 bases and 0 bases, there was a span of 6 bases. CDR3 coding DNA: TGTGCCAGTAATGAGCCTAACTATGGCTACACCTTC. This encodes CASNEPNYGYTF.

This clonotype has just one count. CDR3 sequence: CASSLEGTGVSYEQYF. The CDR3 DNA is TGCGCCAGCAGCTTGGAAGGGACAGGGGTCTCCTACGAGCAGTACTTC. The chain joins TRBV5-1 to TRBJ2-7; 10 nucleotides match TRBD1. Germline assignment: CDR1 SGHRS and CDR2 YFSETQ. The CDR3 runs 16 residues. The ends lost 0 bases at V and 0 bases at J; junction bases unmatched: 3.

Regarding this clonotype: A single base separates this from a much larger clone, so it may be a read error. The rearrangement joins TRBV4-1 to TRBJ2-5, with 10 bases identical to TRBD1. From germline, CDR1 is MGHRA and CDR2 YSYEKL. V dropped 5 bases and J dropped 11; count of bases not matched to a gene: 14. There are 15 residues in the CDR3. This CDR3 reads CASSCGTGDLGGQYF. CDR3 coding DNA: TGCGCCAGCAGCTGCGGGACAGGGGACTTGGGCGGACAGTACTTC.

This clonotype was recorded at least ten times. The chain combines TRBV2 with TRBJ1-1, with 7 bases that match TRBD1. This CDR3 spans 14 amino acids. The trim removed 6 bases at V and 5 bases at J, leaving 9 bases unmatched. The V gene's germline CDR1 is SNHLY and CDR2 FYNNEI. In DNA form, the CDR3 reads TGTGCCAGCAGCGAACAGGGGCGGCAAACTGAAGCTTTCTTT. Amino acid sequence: CASSEQGRQTEAFF.

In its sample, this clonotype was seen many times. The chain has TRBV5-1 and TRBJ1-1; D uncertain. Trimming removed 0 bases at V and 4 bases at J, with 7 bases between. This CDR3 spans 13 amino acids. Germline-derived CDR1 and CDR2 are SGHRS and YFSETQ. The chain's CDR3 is CASSLEVSTEAFF. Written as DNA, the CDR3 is TGCGCCAGCAGCTTGGAGGTGAGCACTGAAGCTTTCTTT. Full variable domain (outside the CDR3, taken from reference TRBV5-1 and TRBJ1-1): KAGVTQTPRYLIKTRGQQVTLSCSPISGHRSVSWYQQTPGQGLQFLFEYFSETQRNKGNFPGRFSGRQFSNSRSEMNVSTLELGDSALYLCASSLEVSTEAFFGQGTRLTVV.

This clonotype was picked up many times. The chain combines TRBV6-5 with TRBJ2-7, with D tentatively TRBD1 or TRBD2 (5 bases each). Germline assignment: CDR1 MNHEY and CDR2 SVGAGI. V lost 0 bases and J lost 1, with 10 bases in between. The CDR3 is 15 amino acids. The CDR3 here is CASSYSLAGSYEQYF. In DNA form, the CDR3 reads TGTGCCAGCAGTTACTCCCTAGCAGGGTCCTACGAGCAGTACTTC.

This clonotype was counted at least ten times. CDR3 nucleotides: TGTGCCAACAGGGGCCTCGTTAGGGACACTGAAGCTTTCTTT. Its translation: CANRGLVRDTEAFF. This chain connects TRBV2 to TRBJ1-1; 7 positions agree with TRBD1. Per germline, CDR1 SNHLY and CDR2 FYNNEI. Germline trimming cut 10 bases from V and 3 bases from J; bases unmatched to any gene: 11. There are 14 residues in the CDR3.

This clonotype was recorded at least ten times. The chain's CDR3 is CSARDRGLAGGQETQYF. The CDR3 DNA sequence: TGCAGTGCTAGAGACCGGGGACTAGCGGGAGGTCAAGAGACCCAGTACTTC. The chain recombines TRBV20-1 with TRBJ2-5; 15 bases are shared with TRBD2. From germline, CDR1 is DFQATT and CDR2 SNEGSKA (reference sequence). The CDR3 consists of 17 residues. The junction had 4 bases not matched to a gene; V was cut back by 0 bases and J by 2 bases.

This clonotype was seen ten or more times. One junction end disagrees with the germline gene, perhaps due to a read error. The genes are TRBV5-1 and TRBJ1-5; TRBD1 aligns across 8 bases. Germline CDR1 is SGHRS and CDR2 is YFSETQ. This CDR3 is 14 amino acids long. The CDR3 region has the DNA TGTGCCAGCAGTCCGGACAGGGGCAATCAGCCCCAGCATTTT. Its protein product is CASSPDRGNQPQHF.

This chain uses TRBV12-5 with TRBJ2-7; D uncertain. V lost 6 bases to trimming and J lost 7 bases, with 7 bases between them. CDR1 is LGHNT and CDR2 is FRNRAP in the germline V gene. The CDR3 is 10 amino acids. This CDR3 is CASGLKEQYF. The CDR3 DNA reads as TGTGCTAGTGGCCTTAAAGAGCAGTACTTC.

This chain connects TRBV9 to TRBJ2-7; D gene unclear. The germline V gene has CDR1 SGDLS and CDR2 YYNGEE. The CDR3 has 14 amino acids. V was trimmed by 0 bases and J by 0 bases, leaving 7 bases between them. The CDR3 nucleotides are TGTGCCAGCAGCGTAGAACCGGTCTCCTACGAGCAGTACTTC. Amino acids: CASSVEPVSYEQYF.

The CDR3 DNA sequence: TGTGCCAGCAGGGACAGCGGTACCCCGCGAATGAGAAACACCATATATTTT. Its protein is CASRDSGTPRMRNTIYF. This chain connects TRBV11-2 to TRBJ1-3, with TRBD1 as a possible D gene (6 bases). V gave up 6 bases and J gave up 5 bases, with 23 bases separating them. CDR1 SGHAT and CDR2 FQNNGV come from the germline V gene. The CDR3 contains 17 residues.

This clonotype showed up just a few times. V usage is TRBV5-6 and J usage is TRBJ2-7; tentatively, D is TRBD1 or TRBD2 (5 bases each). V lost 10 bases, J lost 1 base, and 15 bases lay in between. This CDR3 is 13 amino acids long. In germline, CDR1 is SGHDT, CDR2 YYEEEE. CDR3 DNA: TGTGCCTCACGAGGGGTCTTTTCCTACGAGCAGTACTTC. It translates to CASRGVFSYEQYF.

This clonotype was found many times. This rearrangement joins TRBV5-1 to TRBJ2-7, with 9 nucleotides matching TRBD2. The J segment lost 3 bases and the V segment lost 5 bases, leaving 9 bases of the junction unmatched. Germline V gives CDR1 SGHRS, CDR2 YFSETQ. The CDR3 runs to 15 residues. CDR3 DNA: TGCGCCAGCAGAGGGACAAGCGGGGGGTACTACGAGCAGTACTTC. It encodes CASRGTSGGYYEQYF.

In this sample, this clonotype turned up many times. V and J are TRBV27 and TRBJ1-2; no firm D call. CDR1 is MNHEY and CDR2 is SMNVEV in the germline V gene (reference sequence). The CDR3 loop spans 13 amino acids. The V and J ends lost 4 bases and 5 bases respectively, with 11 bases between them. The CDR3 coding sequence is TGTGCCAGCAGTTCAGTGAGGGAGTATGGCTACACCTTC. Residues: CASSSVREYGYTF.

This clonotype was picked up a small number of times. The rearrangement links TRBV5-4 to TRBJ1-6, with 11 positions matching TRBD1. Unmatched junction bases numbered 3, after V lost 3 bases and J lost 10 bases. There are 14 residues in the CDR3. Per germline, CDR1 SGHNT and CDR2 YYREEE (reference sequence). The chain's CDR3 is CASSWGQGDSPLHF. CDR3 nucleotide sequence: TGTGCCAGCAGCTGGGGACAGGGGGACTCACCCCTCCACTTT. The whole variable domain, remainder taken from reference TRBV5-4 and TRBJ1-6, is ETGVTQSPTHLIKTRGQQVTLRCSSQSGHNTVSWYQQALGQGPQFIFQYYREEENGRGNFPPRFSGLQFPNYSSELNVNALELDDSALYLCASSWGQGDSPLHFGNGTRLTVT.

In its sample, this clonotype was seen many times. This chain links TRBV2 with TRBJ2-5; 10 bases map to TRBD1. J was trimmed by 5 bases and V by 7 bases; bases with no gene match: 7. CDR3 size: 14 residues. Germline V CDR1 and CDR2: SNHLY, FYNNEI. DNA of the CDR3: TGTGCCAGCACAGTGACAGGGGGCGGCGAGACCCAGTACTTC. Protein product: CASTVTGGGETQYF.

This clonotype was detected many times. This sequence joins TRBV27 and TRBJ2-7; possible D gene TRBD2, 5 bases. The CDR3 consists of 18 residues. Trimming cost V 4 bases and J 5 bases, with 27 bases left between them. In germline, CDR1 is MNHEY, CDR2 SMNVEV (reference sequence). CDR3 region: CASSSPWTEAGVFHEQYF. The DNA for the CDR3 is TGTGCCAGCAGTTCGCCCTGGACGGAGGCCGGAGTCTTCCACGAGCAGTACTTC.

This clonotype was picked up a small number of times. The CDR3 bases are TGTGCCAGCAGCATCATGGGACAGGAGTATCAGCCCCAGCATTTT. It is translated as CASSIMGQEYQPQHF. The chain recombines TRBV5-6 with TRBJ1-5; 8 bases agree with TRBD1. Trimming cost V 4 bases and J 5 bases; bases outside gene matches: 8. Germline-derived CDR1 and CDR2 are SGHDT and YYEEEE. The CDR3 covers 15 residues.

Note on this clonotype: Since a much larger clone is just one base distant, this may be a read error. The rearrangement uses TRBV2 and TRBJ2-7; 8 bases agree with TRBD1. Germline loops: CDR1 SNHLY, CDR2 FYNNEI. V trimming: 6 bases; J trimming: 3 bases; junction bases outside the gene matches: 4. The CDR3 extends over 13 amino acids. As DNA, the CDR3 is TGTGCCAGCAGGGAGGACAGGGACTACGAGCAGTACTTC. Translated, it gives CASREDRDYEQYF. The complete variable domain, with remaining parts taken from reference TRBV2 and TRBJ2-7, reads EPEVTQTPSHQVTQMGQEVILRCVPISNHLYFYWYRQILGQKVEFLVSFYNNEISEKSEIFDDQFSVERPDGSNFTLKIRSTKLEDSAMYFCASREDRDYEQYFGPGTRLTVT.

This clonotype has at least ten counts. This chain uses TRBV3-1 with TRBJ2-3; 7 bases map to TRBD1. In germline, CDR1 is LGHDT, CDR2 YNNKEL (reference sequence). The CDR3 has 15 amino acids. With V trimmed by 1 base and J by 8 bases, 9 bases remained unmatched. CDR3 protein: CASSQGTGGRGTQYF. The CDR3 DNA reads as TGTGCCAGCAGCCAAGGGACAGGAGGAAGGGGTACGCAGTATTTT.

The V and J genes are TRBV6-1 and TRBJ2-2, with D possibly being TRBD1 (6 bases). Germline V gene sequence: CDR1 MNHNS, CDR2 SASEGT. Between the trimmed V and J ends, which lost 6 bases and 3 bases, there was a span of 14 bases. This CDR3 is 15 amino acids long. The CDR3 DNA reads TGTGCCAGCAGACGCAGGGGAGAGTACACCGGGGAGCTGTTTTTT. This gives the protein CASRRRGEYTGELFF.

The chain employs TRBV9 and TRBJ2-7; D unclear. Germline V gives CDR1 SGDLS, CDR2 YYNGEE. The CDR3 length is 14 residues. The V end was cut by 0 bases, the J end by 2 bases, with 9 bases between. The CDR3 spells CASSVDLGTYEQYF. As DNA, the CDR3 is TGTGCCAGCAGCGTAGACTTGGGGACCTACGAGCAGTACTTC.

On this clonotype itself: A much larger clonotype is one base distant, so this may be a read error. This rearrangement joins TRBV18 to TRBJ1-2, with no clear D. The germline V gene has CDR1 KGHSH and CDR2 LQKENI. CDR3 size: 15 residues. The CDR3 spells CASSPPNEINYSYTF. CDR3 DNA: TGTGCCAGCTCACCGCCTAATGAGATAAACTATAGCTACACCTTC.

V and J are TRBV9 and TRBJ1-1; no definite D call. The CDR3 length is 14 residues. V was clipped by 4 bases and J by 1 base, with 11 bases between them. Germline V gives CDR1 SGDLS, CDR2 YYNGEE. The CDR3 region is CASSPPFGNTEAFF. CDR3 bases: TGTGCCAGCAGCCCTCCTTTTGGGAACACTGAAGCTTTCTTT.

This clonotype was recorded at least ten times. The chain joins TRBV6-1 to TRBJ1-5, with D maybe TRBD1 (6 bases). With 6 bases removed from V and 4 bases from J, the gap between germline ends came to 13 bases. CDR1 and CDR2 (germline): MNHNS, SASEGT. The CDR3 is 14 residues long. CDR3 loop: CASRGTLTNQPQHF. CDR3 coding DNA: TGTGCCAGCAGGGGGACACTAACAAATCAGCCCCAGCATTTT.

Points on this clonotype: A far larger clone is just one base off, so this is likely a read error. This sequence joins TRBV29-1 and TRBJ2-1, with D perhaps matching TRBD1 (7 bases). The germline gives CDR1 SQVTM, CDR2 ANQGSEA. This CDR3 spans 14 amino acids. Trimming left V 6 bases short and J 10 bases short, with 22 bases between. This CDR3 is CSVDGSQGGYEQFF. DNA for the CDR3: TGCAGCGTCGACGGGAGTCAGGGGGGCTACGAGCAGTTCTTC.